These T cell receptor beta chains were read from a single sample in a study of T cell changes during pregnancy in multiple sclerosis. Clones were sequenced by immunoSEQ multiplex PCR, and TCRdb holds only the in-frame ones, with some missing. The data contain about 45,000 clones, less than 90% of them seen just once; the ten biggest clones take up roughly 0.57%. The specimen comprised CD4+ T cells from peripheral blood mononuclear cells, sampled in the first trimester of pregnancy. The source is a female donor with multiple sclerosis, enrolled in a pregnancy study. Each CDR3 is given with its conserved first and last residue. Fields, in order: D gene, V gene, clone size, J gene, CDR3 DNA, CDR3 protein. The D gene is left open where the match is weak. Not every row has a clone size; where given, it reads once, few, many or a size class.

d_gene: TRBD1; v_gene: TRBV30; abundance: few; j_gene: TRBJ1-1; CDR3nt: TGTGCCTGGACCCAACACGACAGGGGTGGTACTGAAGCTTTCTTT; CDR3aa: CAWTQHDRGGTEAFF
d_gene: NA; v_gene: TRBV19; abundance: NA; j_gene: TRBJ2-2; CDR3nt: TGTGCCAGTAGTATAGAATACAGGGTAACCGGGGAGCTGTTTTTT; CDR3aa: CASSIEYRVTGELFF
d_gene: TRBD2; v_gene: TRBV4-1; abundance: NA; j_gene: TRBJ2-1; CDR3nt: TGCGCCAGCAGCCAAGACCCCTATAGCGGGAGTTTTGTCGATGAGCAGTTCTTC; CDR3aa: CASSQDPYSGSFVDEQFF
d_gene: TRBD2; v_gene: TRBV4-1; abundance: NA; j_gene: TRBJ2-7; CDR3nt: TGCGCCAGCAGCCAAGAACTCGGAACTAGCGGGAGAACCTACGAGCAGTACTTC; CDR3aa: CASSQELGTSGRTYEQYF
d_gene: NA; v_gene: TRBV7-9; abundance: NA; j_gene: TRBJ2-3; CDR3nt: TGTGCCAGCAGCTTTTCAGAGGGGGTTGGTACAGATACGCAGTATTTT; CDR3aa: CASSFSEGVGTDTQYF
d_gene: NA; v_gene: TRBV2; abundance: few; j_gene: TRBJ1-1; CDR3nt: TGTGCCAGCAGTGAATGGAGGAACACTGAAGCTTTCTTT; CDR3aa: CASSEWRNTEAFF
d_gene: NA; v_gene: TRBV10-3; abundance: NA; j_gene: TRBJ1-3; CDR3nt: TGTGCCATCAGTGAAACCGGGACAGGAAACACCATATATTTT; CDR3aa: CAISETGTGNTIYF
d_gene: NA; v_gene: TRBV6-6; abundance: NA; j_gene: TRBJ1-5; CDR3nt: TGTGCCAGCAGTTACCTCGAGCCGGGAAATCAGCCCCAGCATTTT; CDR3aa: CASSYLEPGNQPQHF
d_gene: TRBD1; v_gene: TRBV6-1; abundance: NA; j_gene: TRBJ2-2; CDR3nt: TGTGCCAGCAGTGGCCGGCAACGGACAGGGACCCAGGTCCCCGGGGAGCTGTTTTTT; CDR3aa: CASSGRQRTGTQVPGELFF
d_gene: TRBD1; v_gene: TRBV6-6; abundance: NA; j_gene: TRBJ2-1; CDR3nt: TGTGCCAGCAGCCCCCTAGGGGGCGGGTTCGGTGAGCAGTTCTTC; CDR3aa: CASSPLGGGFGEQFF
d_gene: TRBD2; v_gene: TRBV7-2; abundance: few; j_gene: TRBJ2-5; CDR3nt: TGTGCCAGCAGTCTTCCGGGGACTAGGGAGACCCAGTACTTC; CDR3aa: CASSLPGTRETQYF
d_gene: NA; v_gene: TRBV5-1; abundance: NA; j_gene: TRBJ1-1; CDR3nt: TGCGCCAGCAGCTTGGAGGAGACGGTGTACGCTGAAGCTTTCTTT; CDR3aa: CASSLEETVYAEAFF
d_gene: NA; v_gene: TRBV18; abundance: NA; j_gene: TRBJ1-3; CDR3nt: TGTGCCAGCTCTCGTAACAGGGAACTCAACTCTGGAAACACCATATATTTT; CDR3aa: CASSRNRELNSGNTIYF
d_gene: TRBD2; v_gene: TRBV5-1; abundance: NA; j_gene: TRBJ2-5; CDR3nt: TGCGCCAGCAGCGTTGGTTTTGGCGGGAGGGCCAGGGAGACCCAGTACTTC; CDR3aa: CASSVGFGGRARETQYF
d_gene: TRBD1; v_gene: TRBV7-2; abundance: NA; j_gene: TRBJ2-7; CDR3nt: TGTGCCAGCAGCCCCGGGACAGGGGTTCATACCTACGAGCAGTACTTC; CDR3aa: CASSPGTGVHTYEQYF
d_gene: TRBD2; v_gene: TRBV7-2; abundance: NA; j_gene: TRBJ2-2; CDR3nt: TGTGCCAGCAGCTCGAAAGGCGGGAGGGCCCCAACCGGGGAGCTGTTTTTT; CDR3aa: CASSSKGGRAPTGELFF
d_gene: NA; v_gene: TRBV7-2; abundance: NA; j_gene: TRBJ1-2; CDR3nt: TGTGCCAGCAGCACGGGGGGTACCCCACATGGCTACACCTTC; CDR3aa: CASSTGGTPHGYTF
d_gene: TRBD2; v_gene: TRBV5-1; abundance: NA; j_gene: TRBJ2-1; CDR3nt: TGCGCCAGCAGCTTCAGGGGACTAGCGGGAGGGCCAGGTGAGCAGTTCTTC; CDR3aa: CASSFRGLAGGPGEQFF
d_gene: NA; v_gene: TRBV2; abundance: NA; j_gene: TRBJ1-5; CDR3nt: TGTGCCAGCAGTGATAAGAGTCTTAGCAATCAGCCCCAGCATTTT; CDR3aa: CASSDKSLSNQPQHF
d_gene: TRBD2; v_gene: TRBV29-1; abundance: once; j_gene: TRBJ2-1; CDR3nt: TGCAGCTATATAGCGGGAGGGATCTACAATGAGCAGTTCTTC; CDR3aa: CSYIAGGIYNEQFF
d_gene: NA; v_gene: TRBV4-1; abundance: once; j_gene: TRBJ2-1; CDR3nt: TGCGCCAGCAGCCAAAGTAAAGGGGTAGCTTCCTACAATGAGCAGTTCTTC; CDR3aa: CASSQSKGVASYNEQFF
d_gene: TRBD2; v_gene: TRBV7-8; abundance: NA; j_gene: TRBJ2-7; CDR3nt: TGTGCCAGCAGCCGGACTAGCGGGCCCTCCAACTCCTACGAGCAGTACTTC; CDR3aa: CASSRTSGPSNSYEQYF
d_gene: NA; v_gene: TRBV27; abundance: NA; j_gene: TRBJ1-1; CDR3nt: TGTGCCAGCAGTTTATCCCCAGGGATGAACACTGAAGCTTTCTTT; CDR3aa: CASSLSPGMNTEAFF
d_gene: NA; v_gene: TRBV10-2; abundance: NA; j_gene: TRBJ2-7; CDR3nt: TGCGCCAGCAGTCCGGACTCCGGCTCCTACGAGCAGTACTTC; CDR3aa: CASSPDSGSYEQYF
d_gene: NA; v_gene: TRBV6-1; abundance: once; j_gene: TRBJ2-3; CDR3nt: TGTGCCTCCAGACTAACTAGCACAGATACGCAGTATTTT; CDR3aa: CASRLTSTDTQYF
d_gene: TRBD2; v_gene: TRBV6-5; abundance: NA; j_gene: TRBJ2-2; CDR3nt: TGTGCCAGCCTAACCCGGACTAGCGGGGCCGGGGAGCTGTTTTTT; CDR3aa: CASLTRTSGAGELFF
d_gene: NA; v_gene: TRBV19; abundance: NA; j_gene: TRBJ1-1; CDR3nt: TGTGCCAGTAGTATAGTTGGCACGAACACTGAAGCTTTCTTT; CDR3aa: CASSIVGTNTEAFF
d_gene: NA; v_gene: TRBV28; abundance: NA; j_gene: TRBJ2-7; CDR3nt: TGTGCCAGCACGCGGGTTTCGCCAGCCTACGAGCAGTACTTC; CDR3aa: CASTRVSPAYEQYF
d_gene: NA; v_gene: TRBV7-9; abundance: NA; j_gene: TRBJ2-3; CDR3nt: TGTGCCAGCAGCCAGTGGGGGGAACAGTCGGATACGCAGTATTTT; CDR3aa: CASSQWGEQSDTQYF
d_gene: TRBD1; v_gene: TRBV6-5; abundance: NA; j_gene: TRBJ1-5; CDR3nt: TGTGCCAGCAGCCGACAGGGGATGTTGCCCCAGCATTTT; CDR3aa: CASSRQGMLPQHF
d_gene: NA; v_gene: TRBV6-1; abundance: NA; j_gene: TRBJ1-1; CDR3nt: TGTGCCAGCAGTGAAGTTCGGCGAGGCGCTGAAGCTTTCTTT; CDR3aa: CASSEVRRGAEAFF
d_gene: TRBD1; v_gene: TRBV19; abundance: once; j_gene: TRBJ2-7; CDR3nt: TGTGCCACCGGGACAGTTGGTTTGGACGAGCAGTACTTC; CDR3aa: CATGTVGLDEQYF
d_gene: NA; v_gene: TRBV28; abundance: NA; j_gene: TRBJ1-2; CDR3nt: TGTGCCAGCAGTTCTAACTCCAGGCTCTATGGCTACACCTTC; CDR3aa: CASSSNSRLYGYTF
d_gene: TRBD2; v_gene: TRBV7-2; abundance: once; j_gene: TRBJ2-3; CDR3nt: TGTGCCAGCAGCTTATTAGCGGGCGCAGATACGCAGTATTTT; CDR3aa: CASSLLAGADTQYF
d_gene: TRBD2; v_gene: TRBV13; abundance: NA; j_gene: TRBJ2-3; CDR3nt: TGTGCCAGCAGCTTAGTACTAGCGGGTAGCACAGATACGCAGTATTTT; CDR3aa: CASSLVLAGSTDTQYF
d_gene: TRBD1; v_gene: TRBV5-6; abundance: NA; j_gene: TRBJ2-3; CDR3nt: TGTGCCAGCAGCTCCACAGGGGACAGCACAGATACGCAGTATTTT; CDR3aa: CASSSTGDSTDTQYF
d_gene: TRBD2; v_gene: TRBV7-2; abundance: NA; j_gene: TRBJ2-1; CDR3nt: TGTGCCAGCAGCTTAGATGAGGTAGCGGGATTGAATGAGCAGTTCTTC; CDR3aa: CASSLDEVAGLNEQFF
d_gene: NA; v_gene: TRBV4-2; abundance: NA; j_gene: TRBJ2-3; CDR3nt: TGTGCCAGCAGCCAAAGACAGTCTCCTAGCACAGATACGCAGTATTTT; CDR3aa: CASSQRQSPSTDTQYF
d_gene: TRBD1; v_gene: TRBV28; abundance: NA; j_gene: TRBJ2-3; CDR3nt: TGTGCCACAATCCTTCAGGGGGCCGTACCAGATACGCAGTATTTT; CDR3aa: CATILQGAVPDTQYF
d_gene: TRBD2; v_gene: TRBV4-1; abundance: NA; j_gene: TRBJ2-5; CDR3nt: TGCGCCAGCAGCCACGCCCAGACTAGCACGGTAGTAGAGACCCAGTACTTC; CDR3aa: CASSHAQTSTVVETQYF
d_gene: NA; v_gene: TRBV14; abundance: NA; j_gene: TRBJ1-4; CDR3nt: TGTGCCAGCAGCCATCGAACAGGTCTAACTAATGAAAAACTGTTTTTT; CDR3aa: CASSHRTGLTNEKLFF
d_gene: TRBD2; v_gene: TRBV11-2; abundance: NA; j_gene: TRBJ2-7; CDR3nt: TGTGCCAGCAGCTTATATCTAGCGGGAGGGCCCTACGAGCAGTACTTC; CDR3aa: CASSLYLAGGPYEQYF